This T cell receptor beta chain was documented in a study of T cell changes during pregnancy in multiple sclerosis. The table came from immunoSEQ multiplex PCR; TCRdb's copy has only in-frame clones and leaves some out. This sample yields tens of thousands of clones, of which around nine tenths are seen a single time; roughly 2% belongs to the top ten. From germline, CDR1 is SGHTA and CDR2 FQGNSA. V lost 5 bases to trimming and J lost 2 bases; unmatched junction nucleotides: 15. The CDR3 sequence is 19 residues long. The origin of this receptor is a female donor with multiple sclerosis, enrolled in a pregnancy study. J is TRBJ2-5 and V is TRBV7-2, with 12 bases fitting TRBD2. The source was peripheral blood, collected in the second trimester of pregnancy. DNA of the CDR3: TGTGCCAGCAGCCCAAGACTAGCGGGAGCCCGGTTTGGACAAGAGACCCAGTACTTC. Translated: CASSPRLAGARFGQETQYF.